This T cell receptor (beta chain) was obtained from a study of Graves' ophthalmopathy and Graves' hyperthyroidism. Study summary: The stable label applied to hyperthyroidism with no ophthalmopathy within 18 months of follow-up.

RNA transcripts were the template, and TCR beta CDR3 regions were amplified from them. A first-round RT-PCR used HTBI primers, followed by a second-round multiplex PCR. TCRdb re-derived calls from the multiplex PCR reads in MiXCR, one entry per CDR3 protein. The data hold over a million distinct CDR3 sequences, with about two fifths observed a single time. This clonotype occurred a few times. Hyperthyroidism cases were recent diagnoses of under 2 months' duration in people aged 18 to 65. Germline CDR1 is SGDLS and CDR2 is YYNGEE. Trimming stripped 3 bases from V and 2 bases from J, with 11 bases between. There are 14 residues in the CDR3.

Sequencing was carried out using peripheral blood or thyroid tissue (not recorded which). The chain combines TRBV9 with TRBJ1-2; D not certain. The sequence came from an adult man with Graves' hyperthyroidism. The CDR3 nucleotides read TGTGCCAGCAGCGGTTCTTCCAGCAACTATGGCTACACCTTC. It encodes CASSGSSSNYGYTF.